This TCR beta chain came from a study of T-cell reconstitution after alpha-beta-depleted transplantation in children. Preparing the TCRbeta library involved the use of unique molecular identifiers. Via MiXCR, TCRdb re-called the PCR reads, giving one row per CDR3 protein. Of 250,000 to 300,000 distinct CDR3 sequences listed, approximately 9.8% are singletons. CDR3 size: 15 residues. CDR1 is SGHKS, CDR2 YYEKEE, per germline (reference sequence). Trimming removed 0 bases from V and 3 bases from J; junction bases left unmatched: 6. The sample consisted of PBMCs from the stem cell graft donor, taken from the stem cell graft. This chain joins TRBV5-5 and TRBJ2-7, with 7 positions matching TRBD2. The sequence was obtained from a human donor who donated a stem cell graft to a child with SCID. The CDR3 nucleotides read TGTGCCAGCAGCTTGGTACCGGGAGGCTACTACGAGCAGTACTTC. Translation gives CASSLVPGGYYEQYF. Combining the CDR3 with reference TRBV5-5 and TRBJ2-7 gives the whole variable domain DAGVTQSPTHLIKTRGQQVTLRCSPISGHKSVSWYQQVLGQGPQFIFQYYEKEERGRGNFPDRFSARQFPNYSSELNVNALLLGDSALYLCASSLVPGGYYEQYFGPGTRLTVT.